This T cell receptor beta chain was profiled in a study of T cell changes during pregnancy in multiple sclerosis. Clones were read by immunoSEQ multiplex PCR, and TCRdb kept only the in-frame ones, dropping some. The sample lists some 87,000 clones; 92% were seen once. This CDR3 has 12 residues. CDR1 is MNHNS and CDR2 is SASEGT in the germline V gene. Trimming removed 3 bases from V and 13 bases from J, with 15 bases in between. The TCR comes from a female donor with multiple sclerosis, enrolled in a pregnancy study. The sample was peripheral blood, taken in the first trimester of pregnancy. The V gene is TRBV6-1, the J gene TRBJ1-1, with a weak D call TRBD1 (6 bases). Here the CDR3 DNA reads TGTGCCAGCAGTGACAGGGGTCAATACTTTTTCTTT. The encoded protein is CASSDRGQYFFF.